Listed below are T cell receptor beta chains from one sample, sequenced in a study of blood T cell repertoires in COVID-19. Assay: immunoSEQ multiplex PCR; the TCRdb copy retains only in-frame clones and omits some. The sample consists of 450,000 or so clones, around nine tenths of them appearing once. Sequenced material: peripheral blood. These receptors were taken from a middle-aged woman with COVID-19, enrolled during active disease. Both conserved end residues are part of each CDR3. A D gene is named only where the DNA matches it firmly. The size of a clone is reported for some rows only, either as once, few or many, or as a class for expanded clones.

J: TRBJ2-7; V: TRBV5-1; size: .; D: TRBD1; CDR3: CASSFGQVAYEQYF; DNA: TGCGCCAGCAGCTTCGGACAGGTGGCCTACGAGCAGTACTTC
J: TRBJ2-2; V: TRBV18; size: .; D: .; CDR3: CASSSSTNTGELFF; DNA: TGTGCCAGCTCATCTAGCACGAACACCGGGGAGCTGTTTTTT
J: TRBJ2-2; V: TRBV7-3; size: .; D: .; CDR3: CASSPLGGATGELFF; DNA: TGTGCCAGCAGCCCCCTCGGCGGGGCCACCGGGGAGCTGTTTTTT
J: TRBJ2-5; V: TRBV19; size: .; D: TRBD1; CDR3: CASSTSGTGEETQYF; DNA: TGTGCCAGTAGTACCTCCGGGACAGGGGAAGAGACCCAGTACTTC
J: TRBJ2-7; V: TRBV5-1; size: .; D: TRBD2; CDR3: CASSFTLGGGYEQYF; DNA: TGCGCCAGCAGCTTTACCCTTGGGGGGGGCTACGAGCAGTACTTC
J: TRBJ1-2; V: TRBV27; size: .; D: .; CDR3: CASSLNRGAHYGYTF; DNA: TGTGCCAGCAGTTTAAATCGGGGGGCTCACTATGGCTACACCTTC
J: TRBJ1-5; V: TRBV7-2; size: .; D: .; CDR3: CASSLAISQPQHF; DNA: TGTGCCAGCAGCTTAGCTATCAGTCAGCCCCAGCATTTT
J: TRBJ1-2; V: TRBV24-1; size: .; D: TRBD1; CDR3: CATSDFHRGVYGYTF; DNA: TGTGCCACCAGTGATTTTCACAGGGGGGTCTATGGCTACACCTTC
J: TRBJ2-7; V: TRBV6-2/TRBV6-3; size: .; D: .; CDR3: CASSDPPGQRRGEQYF; DNA: TGTGCCAGCAGTGATCCCCCCGGACAGAGAAGGGGCGAGCAGTACTTC
J: TRBJ1-1; V: TRBV7-2; size: .; D: .; CDR3: CASSRRGGPNTEAFF; DNA: TGTGCCAGCAGCAGACGGGGTGGACCGAACACTGAAGCTTTCTTT
J: TRBJ2-1; V: TRBV7-2; size: .; D: .; CDR3: CASSLDWAGGNEQFF; DNA: TGTGCCAGCAGCTTAGATTGGGCCGGTGGCAATGAGCAGTTCTTC
J: TRBJ1-3; V: TRBV6-5; size: .; D: .; CDR3: CASSYSGPNSGNTIYF; DNA: TGTGCCAGCAGTTACTCGGGGCCGAACTCTGGAAACACCATATATTTT
J: TRBJ1-4; V: TRBV27; size: once; D: .; CDR3: CASGPGLYEKLFF; DNA: TGTGCCAGCGGTCCCGGTCTATATGAAAAACTGTTTTTT
J: TRBJ2-7; V: TRBV30; size: .; D: TRBD1; CDR3: CAWTNTPGQEYF; DNA: TGTGCCTGGACCAACACGCCGGGACAGGAGTACTTC
J: TRBJ2-6; V: TRBV19; size: .; D: .; CDR3: CASSSTNTGRPRGANVLTF; DNA: TGTGCCAGTAGTAGCACCAATACAGGGCGGCCAAGAGGGGCCAACGTCCTGACTTTC
J: TRBJ1-2; V: TRBV28; size: .; D: .; CDR3: CASSLEPGVWRNYGYTF; DNA: TGTGCCAGCAGTCTCGAACCAGGGGTCTGGCGAAACTATGGCTACACCTTC
J: TRBJ2-1; V: TRBV27; size: .; D: .; CDR3: CASHDYGNEQFF; DNA: TGTGCCAGTCACGACTATGGGAATGAGCAGTTCTTC
J: TRBJ1-1; V: TRBV11-2; size: .; D: TRBD1; CDR3: CASSSSGTGGRNTEAFF; DNA: TGTGCCAGCAGTTCTTCCGGGACAGGGGGCCGAAACACTGAAGCTTTCTTT
J: TRBJ1-5; V: TRBV12-3/TRBV12-4; size: .; D: .; CDR3: CASRAGHYQPQHF; DNA: TGTGCCAGCAGAGCTGGACACTATCAGCCCCAGCATTTT
J: TRBJ2-7; V: TRBV29-1; size: .; D: .; CDR3: CSVNAPAGVYEQYF; DNA: TGCAGCGTTAACGCACCCGCCGGGGTCTACGAGCAGTACTTC
J: TRBJ1-1; V: TRBV29-1; size: .; D: .; CDR3: CSVEGGQGDGTEAFF; DNA: TGCAGCGTTGAAGGGGGGCAGGGAGACGGCACTGAAGCTTTCTTT
J: TRBJ1-2; V: TRBV10-3; size: .; D: TRBD1; CDR3: CAISFGTGSNTNYGYTF; DNA: TGTGCCATCAGCTTTGGGACAGGATCCAATACTAACTATGGCTACACCTTC
J: TRBJ2-5; V: TRBV7-2; size: .; D: .; CDR3: CASSLAPTAETQYF; DNA: TGTGCCAGCAGCTTAGCCCCGACAGCAGAGACCCAGTACTTC
J: TRBJ1-2; V: TRBV9; size: .; D: TRBD1; CDR3: CASSVGPGQDGYTF; DNA: TGTGCCAGCAGCGTAGGCCCCGGACAGGATGGCTACACCTTC
J: TRBJ1-5; V: TRBV6-2/TRBV6-3; size: .; D: .; CDR3: CASSVYSNQPQHF; DNA: TGTGCCAGCAGCGTTTATAGCAATCAGCCCCAGCATTTT
J: TRBJ1-1; V: TRBV27; size: .; D: TRBD1; CDR3: CASSFGTAFTEAFF; DNA: TGTGCCAGCAGTTTTGGGACAGCGTTTACTGAAGCTTTCTTT
J: TRBJ1-2; V: TRBV13; size: .; D: .; CDR3: CASSHRQAANNYGYTF; DNA: TGTGCCAGCAGTCACCGACAAGCCGCAAATAACTATGGCTACACCTTC